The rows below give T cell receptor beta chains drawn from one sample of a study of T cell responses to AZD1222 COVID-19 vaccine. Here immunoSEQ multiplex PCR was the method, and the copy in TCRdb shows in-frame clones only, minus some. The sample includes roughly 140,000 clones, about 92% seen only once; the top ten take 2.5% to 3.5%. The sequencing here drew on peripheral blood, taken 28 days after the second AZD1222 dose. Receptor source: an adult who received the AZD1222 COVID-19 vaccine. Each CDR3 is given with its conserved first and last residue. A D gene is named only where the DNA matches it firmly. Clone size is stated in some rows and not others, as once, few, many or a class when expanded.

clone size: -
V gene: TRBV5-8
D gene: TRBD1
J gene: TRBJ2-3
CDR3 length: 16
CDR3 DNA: TGTGCCAGCAGCTTCCCGACAGGGTTGCGCACAGATACGCAGTATTTT
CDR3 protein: CASSFPTGLRTDTQYF

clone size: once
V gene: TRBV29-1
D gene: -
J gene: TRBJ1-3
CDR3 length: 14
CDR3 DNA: TGCAGCGTTGAAAGTCCAGGGGTAGGAAACACCATATATTTT
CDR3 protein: CSVESPGVGNTIYF

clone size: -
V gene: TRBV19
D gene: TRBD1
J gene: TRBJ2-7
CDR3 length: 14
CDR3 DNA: TGTGCCAGTAGTAGGGGACAGGGAACCTACGAGCAGTACTTC
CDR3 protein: CASSRGQGTYEQYF

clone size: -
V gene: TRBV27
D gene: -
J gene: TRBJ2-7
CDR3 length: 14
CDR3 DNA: TGTGCCAGCAGTTTACGATCCGGGCTTTACGAGCAGTACTTC
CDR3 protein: CASSLRSGLYEQYF

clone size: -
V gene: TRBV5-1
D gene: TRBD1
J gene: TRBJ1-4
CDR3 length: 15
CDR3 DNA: TGCGCCAGCAGCTGGGGGGACAGTACTAATGAAAAACTGTTTTTT
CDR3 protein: CASSWGDSTNEKLFF

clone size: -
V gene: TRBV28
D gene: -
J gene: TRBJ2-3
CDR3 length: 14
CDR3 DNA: TGTGCCAGCAGTTTCGGCGGAACCACAGATACGCAGTATTTT
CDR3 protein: CASSFGGTTDTQYF

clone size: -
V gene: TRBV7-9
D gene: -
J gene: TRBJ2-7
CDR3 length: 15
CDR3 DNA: TGTGCCAGCAGCTTAGCGGAGGGGGGCTCCTACGAGCAGTACTTC
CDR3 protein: CASSLAEGGSYEQYF

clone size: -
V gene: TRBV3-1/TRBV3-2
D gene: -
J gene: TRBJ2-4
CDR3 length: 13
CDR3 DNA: TGTGCCAGCAGCCAGGGGGAGAAAAACATTCAGTACTTC
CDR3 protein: CASSQGEKNIQYF

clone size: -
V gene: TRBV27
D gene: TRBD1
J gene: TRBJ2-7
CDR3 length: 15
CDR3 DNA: TGTGCCAGCAGTCCGACAGGGCTCAGCTCCTACGAGCAGTACTTC
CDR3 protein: CASSPTGLSSYEQYF

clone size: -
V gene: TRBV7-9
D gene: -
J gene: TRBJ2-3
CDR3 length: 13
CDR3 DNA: TGTGCCAGCAGCTTAAAAGCCACAGATACGCAGTATTTT
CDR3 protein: CASSLKATDTQYF

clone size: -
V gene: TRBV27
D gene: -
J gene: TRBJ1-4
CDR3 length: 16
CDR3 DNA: TGTGCCAGCAGTTTCCGTTGGGCAGGGTTGGATGAAAAACTGTTTTTT
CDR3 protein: CASSFRWAGLDEKLFF

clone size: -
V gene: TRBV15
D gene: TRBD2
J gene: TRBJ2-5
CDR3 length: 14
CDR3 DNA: TGTGCCACCAGCAATGGACTAGCGGAAGAGACCCAGTACTTC
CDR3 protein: CATSNGLAEETQYF

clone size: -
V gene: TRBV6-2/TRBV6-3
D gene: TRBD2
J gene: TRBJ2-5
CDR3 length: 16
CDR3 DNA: TGTGCCAGCAGTTTCGCGGGAGGGCCGGGGCAAGAGACCCAGTACTTC
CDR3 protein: CASSFAGGPGQETQYF

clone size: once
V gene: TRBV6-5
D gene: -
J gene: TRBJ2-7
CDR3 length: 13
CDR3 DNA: TGTGCCAGTTCGGGCCGGTACTCCTACGAGCAGTACTTC
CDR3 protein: CASSGRYSYEQYF

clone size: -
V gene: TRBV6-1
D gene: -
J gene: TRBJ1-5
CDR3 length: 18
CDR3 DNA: TGTGCCAGCAGTGAAGCGCAAGGACAGTTTCGAGGCAATCAGCCCCAGCATTTT
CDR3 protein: CASSEAQGQFRGNQPQHF

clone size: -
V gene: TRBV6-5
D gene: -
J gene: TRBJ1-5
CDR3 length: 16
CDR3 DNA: TGTGCCAGCAGTTCCACCGCCTTTTGGGCAATCAGCCCCCAGCATTTT
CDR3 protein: CASSSTAFWAISPQHF

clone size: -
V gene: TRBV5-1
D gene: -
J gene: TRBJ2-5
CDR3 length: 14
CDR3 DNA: TGCGCCAGCGGAGCGGGGACAACCCAAGAGACCCAGTACTTC
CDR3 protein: CASGAGTTQETQYF

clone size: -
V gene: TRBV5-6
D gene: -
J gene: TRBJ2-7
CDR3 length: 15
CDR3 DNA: TGTGCCAGCAGCTTGGCAGGGTTACTCTCCTACGAGCAGTACTTC
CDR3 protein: CASSLAGLLSYEQYF

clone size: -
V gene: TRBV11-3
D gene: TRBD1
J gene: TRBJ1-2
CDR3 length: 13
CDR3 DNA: TGTGCCAGCAGCCGCGGACAGGGGGCTGGCTACACCTTC
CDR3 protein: CASSRGQGAGYTF

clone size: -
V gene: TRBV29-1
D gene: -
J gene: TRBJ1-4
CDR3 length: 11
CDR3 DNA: TGCAGCGTTGATAGTCGAGGGCTGCTGTTTTTT
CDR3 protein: CSVDSRGLLFF

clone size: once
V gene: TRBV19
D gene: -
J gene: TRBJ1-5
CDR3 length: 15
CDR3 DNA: TGTGCCAGTAGATCATACAGGGAGGCCAATCAGCCCCAGCATTTT
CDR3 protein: CASRSYREANQPQHF

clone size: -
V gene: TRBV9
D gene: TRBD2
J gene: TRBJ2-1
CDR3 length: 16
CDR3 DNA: TGTGCCAGCAGTGGAGGTCTAGCGGAAACCTACAATGAGCAGTTCTTC
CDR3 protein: CASSGGLAETYNEQFF

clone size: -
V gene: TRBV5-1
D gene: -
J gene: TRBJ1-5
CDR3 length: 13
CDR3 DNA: TGCGCCAGCAGCAATGACTTTAATCAGCCCCAGCATTTT
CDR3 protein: CASSNDFNQPQHF

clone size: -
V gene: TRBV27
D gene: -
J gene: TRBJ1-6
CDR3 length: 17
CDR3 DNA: TGTGCCAGCAGGACGGTCGGGGAGGTCGGGCATAATTCACCCCTCCACTTT
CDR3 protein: CASRTVGEVGHNSPLHF

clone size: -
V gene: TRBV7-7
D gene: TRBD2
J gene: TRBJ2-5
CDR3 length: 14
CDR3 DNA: TGTGCCAGCAGCTCTCAGCGGGAGTCGGAGACCCAGTACTTC
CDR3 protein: CASSSQRESETQYF

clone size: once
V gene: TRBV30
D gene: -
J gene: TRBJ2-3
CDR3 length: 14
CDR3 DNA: TGTGCCTGGAGACGGACGGGGTCCACAGATACGCAGTATTTT
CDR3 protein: CAWRRTGSTDTQYF

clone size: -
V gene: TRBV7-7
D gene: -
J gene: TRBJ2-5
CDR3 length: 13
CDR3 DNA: TGTGCTAGCAGTAATACAGGGATGGAGACCCAGTACTTC
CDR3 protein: CASSNTGMETQYF

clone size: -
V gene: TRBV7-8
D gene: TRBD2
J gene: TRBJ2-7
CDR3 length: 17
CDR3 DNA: TGTGCCAGCAGCTTACTAACGGGAGGGGACTACTCCTACGAGCAGTACTTC
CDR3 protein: CASSLLTGGDYSYEQYF

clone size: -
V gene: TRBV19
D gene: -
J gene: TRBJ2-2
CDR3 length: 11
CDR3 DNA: TGTGCCAGTAGGACCCGGGGGGAGCTGTTTTTT
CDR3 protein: CASRTRGELFF

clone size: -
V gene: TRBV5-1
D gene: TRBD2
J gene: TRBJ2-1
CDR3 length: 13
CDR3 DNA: TGCGCCAGCAGCTCCGGGACTAGCGATGAGCAGTTCTTC
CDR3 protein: CASSSGTSDEQFF

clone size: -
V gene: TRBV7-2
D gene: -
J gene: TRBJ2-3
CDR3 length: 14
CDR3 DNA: TGTGCCAGCAGCTTAGACCTCGCCACAGATACGCAGTATTTT
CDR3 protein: CASSLDLATDTQYF

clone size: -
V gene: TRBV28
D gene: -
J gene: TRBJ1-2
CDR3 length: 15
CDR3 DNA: TGTGCCAGCAGTTCTGCAGGTTCTTCTAACTATGGCTACACCTTC
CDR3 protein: CASSSAGSSNYGYTF

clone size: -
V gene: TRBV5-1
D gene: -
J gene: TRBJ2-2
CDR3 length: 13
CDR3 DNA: TGCGCCAGCAGCTCCGCGAACACCGGGGAGCTGTTTTTT
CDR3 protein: CASSSANTGELFF

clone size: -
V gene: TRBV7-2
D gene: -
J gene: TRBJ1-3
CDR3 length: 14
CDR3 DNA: TGTGCCAGCAGCTTAAGGAAATCTGGAAACACCATATATTTT
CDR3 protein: CASSLRKSGNTIYF

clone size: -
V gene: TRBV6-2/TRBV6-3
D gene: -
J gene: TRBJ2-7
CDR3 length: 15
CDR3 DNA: TGTGCCAGCAGTTACTCGACCGGGACGGGCTTCGAGCAGTACTTC
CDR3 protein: CASSYSTGTGFEQYF

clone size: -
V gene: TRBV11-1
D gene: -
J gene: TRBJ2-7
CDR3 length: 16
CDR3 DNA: TGTGCCAGCAGCGAGAATAGGGGGAGAGGCTCCTACGAGCAGTACTTC
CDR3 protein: CASSENRGRGSYEQYF

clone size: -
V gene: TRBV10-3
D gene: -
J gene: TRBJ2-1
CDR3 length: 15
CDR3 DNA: TGTGCCATCAGTGAGCAAAGCGGGTTTTACAATGAGCAGTTCTTC
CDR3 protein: CAISEQSGFYNEQFF

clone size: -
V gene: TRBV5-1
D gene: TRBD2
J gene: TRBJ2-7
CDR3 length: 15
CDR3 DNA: TGCGCCAGCAGCCTGGGACTAGCGGGAAACTACGAGCAGTACTTC
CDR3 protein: CASSLGLAGNYEQYF

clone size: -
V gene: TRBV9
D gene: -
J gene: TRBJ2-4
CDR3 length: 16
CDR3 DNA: TGTGCCAGCAGCGTAGGGCTGGGGTCGGGTACAAACATTCAGTACTTC
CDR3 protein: CASSVGLGSGTNIQYF

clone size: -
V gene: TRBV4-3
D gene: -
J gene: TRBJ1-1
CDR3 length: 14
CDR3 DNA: TGCGCCAGCAGCCAAGATCGAGGGAACACTGAAGCTTTCTTT
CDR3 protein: CASSQDRGNTEAFF

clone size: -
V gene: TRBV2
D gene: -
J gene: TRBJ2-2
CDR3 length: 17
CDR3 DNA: TGTGCCAGCAGACCCCGACGGGGCGCACCCGGAACCGGGGAGCTGTTTTTT
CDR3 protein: CASRPRRGAPGTGELFF

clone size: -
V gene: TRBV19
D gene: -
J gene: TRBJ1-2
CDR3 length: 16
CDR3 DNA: TGTGCCAGTACTTGGCGGTCAGAATCTGCTAACTATGGCTACACCTTC
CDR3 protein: CASTWRSESANYGYTF

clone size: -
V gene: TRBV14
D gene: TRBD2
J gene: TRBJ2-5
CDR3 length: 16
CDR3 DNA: TGTGCCAGCAGCCCTATCACTCTAGCGGGAGTGGAGACCCAGTACTTC
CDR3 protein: CASSPITLAGVETQYF